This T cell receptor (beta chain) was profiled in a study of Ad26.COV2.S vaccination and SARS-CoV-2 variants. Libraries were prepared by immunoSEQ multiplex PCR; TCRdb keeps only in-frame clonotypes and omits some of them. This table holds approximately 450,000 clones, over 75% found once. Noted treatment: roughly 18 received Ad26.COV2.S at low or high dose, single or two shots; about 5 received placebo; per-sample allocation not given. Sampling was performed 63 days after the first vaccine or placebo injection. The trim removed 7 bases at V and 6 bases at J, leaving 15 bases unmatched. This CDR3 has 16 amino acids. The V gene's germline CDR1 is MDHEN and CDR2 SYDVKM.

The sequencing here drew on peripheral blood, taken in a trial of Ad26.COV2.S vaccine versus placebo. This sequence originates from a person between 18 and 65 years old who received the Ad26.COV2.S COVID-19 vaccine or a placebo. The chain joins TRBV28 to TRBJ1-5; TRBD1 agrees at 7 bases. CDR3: CASTRTGAWCCQPQHF. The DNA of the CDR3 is TGTGCCAGCACCAGAACAGGGGCATGGTGTTGTCAGCCCCAGCATTTT. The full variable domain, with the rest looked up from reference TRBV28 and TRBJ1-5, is DVKVTQSSRYLVKRTGEKVFLECVQDMDHENMFWYRQDPGLGLRLIYFSYDVKMKEKGDIPEGYSVSREKKERFSLILESASTNQTSMYLCASTRTGAWCCQPQHFGDGTRLSIL.